The following is a TCR beta chain sequence with its context. Its antigen is not identified. The data belong to a study of cytomegalovirus exposure and HLA in healthy donors. For the study at large: One earlier analysis, a look at 150 million to 200 million T cells, found 100 million to 130 million unique TCR beta sequences.

The study, taken as a whole, reports: When analyzed later, a missense DCLRE1C variant was found to be linked to TCR beta V- and J-gene trimming. Association of some 18,000 TCR beta sequences with HLA alleles was found at 0.05 false discovery rate in a later analysis. In a later analysis, the majority of CMV-associated beta chains seemingly showed HLA restriction.

Trimming removed 8 bases from V and 6 bases from J, with 7 bases in between. CDR1 is MDHEN and CDR2 is SYDVKM in the germline V gene. CDR3 length equals 10 residues. With 60 Vbeta and 13 Jbeta primers, the PCR was carried out. Assay: immunoSEQ multiplex PCR; the TCRdb copy retains only in-frame clones and omits some. The data contain 160,000 or so clones, more than 65% of them seen just once; the ten biggest clones take up approximately 1.2%. The receptor's source is a young man in good health and CMV-seronegative. The chain joins TRBV28 to TRBJ2-5; D ambiguous. Sequenced material: PBMCs. The CDR3 region has the DNA TGTGCCAGCGGCTTGAAGACCCAGTACTTC. Translated: CASGLKTQYF.